One and the same sample provided the 10 T cell receptor beta chains below, sequenced in a study of identical twins (dated by TCRdb to the mid-2010s). Libraries were constructed by 5' RACE. TCRdb names Illumina HiSeq 2000 as the instrument used. TCRdb reprocessing: public reads trimmed at Q25 with fastp, clones called with MiXCR, in-frame beta chains kept. Each entry merges the rows of one CDR3 protein and shows their most common DNA and genes. This sample lists about 470,000 distinct CDR3 sequences; roughly a quarter were detected once. The ten top clones hold just under 3% of the sample. The sample was also reused in another study, on T cells expressing NK-cell markers.

Sequencing was carried out using CD4+ T cells sorted from blood. Receptors originate from a woman younger than 35 in good health.

As DNA, the CDR3 is TGCGCCAGCAGCTTGGTACTAGCGGGAGTCTTGGCCGGGGAGCTGTTTTTT. Protein product: CASSLVLAGVLAGELFF. The chain employs TRBV5-1 and TRBJ2-2; 11 nucleotides match TRBD2. The trim removed 0 bases at V and 6 bases at J, leaving 7 bases unmatched. CDR3 size: 17 residues. The germline gives CDR1 SGHRS, CDR2 YFSETQ.

CDR3 sequence: CASRGGTRGNQPQHF. The CDR3 nucleotides are TGTGCCAGCAGAGGGGGGACACGCGGCAATCAGCCCCAGCATTTT. J is TRBJ1-5 and V is TRBV2; D perhaps matches TRBD1 (6 bases). Trimming removed 6 bases from V and 2 bases from J, with 14 bases in between. Germline V lookup: CDR1 SNHLY, CDR2 FYNNEI. This CDR3 spans 15 amino acids.

This clonotype occurred a few times. V gene TRBV6-5 combines with J gene TRBJ2-1; 12 bases agree with TRBD1. J was trimmed by 8 bases and V by 5 bases; bases with no gene match: 7. The germline CDR1 and CDR2 sequences are MNHEY and SVGAGI. The CDR3 spans 15 residues. This CDR3 is CASSNRDRGLYEQFF. In DNA, the CDR3 is TGTGCCAGCAGTAACCGGGACAGGGGGCTTTATGAGCAGTTCTTC.

V gene TRBV5-6 combines with J gene TRBJ2-5, with D perhaps matching TRBD2 (5 bases). This CDR3 contains 13 residues. Germline CDR1 reads SGHDT; CDR2 reads YYEEEE. V gave up 4 bases and J gave up 7 bases, with 14 bases separating them. CDR3 sequence: CASSPFREGTQYF. The CDR3 DNA sequence: TGTGCCAGCAGCCCTTTCCGCGAGGGGACCCAGTACTTC.

The chain uses TRBV20-1 and TRBJ2-7; maybe TRBD2 (5 bases). Looked up from germline, CDR1 is DFQATT and CDR2 is SNEGSKA (reference sequence). The CDR3 contains 11 residues. Trimming shortened V by 7 bases and J by 2 bases, and 9 bases separated the two germline ends. CDR3 protein: CSVSGTYEQYF. CDR3 in DNA: TGCAGTGTGTCCGGGACCTACGAGCAGTACTTC.

This sequence joins TRBV7-9 and TRBJ2-3, with a tentative D call TRBD1 (5 bases). V shed 8 bases and J shed 5 bases, with 23 bases lying between them. This CDR3 is built from 16 residues. CDR1 and CDR2 from the germline V gene are SEHNR and FQNEAQ (reference sequence). The DNA for the CDR3 is TGTGCCAGCGGAAAGCCAGGGATCGCACACGGAGATACGCAGTATTTT. Its protein product is CASGKPGIAHGDTQYF.

CDR3 nucleotides: TGTGCCAGCAGCCAATTGGGGACAGGGGGTGGAGGCTACACCTTC. This encodes CASSQLGTGGGGYTF. The chain couples TRBV3-1 to TRBJ1-2; 11 bases are a match to TRBD1. Germline V gives CDR1 LGHDT, CDR2 YNNKEL (reference sequence). V lost 2 bases, J lost 8 bases, and 7 bases stayed unmatched. The CDR3 is 15 residues long.

V is TRBV29-1 and J is TRBJ2-1, with TRBD2 as a possible D gene (6 bases). The CDR3 spans 11 residues. V was clipped by 6 bases and J by 4 bases, with 7 bases between them. Germline values: CDR1 SQVTM, CDR2 ANQGSEA. The CDR3, as DNA: TGCAGCGTGACTAGTTACAATGAGCAGTTCTTC. This sequence encodes CSVTSYNEQFF.

The genes are TRBV20-1 and TRBJ1-2, with D unresolved. From germline, CDR1 is DFQATT and CDR2 SNEGSKA (reference sequence). V dropped 6 bases and J dropped 8 bases, with 13 bases sitting between them. This CDR3 region has 11 residues. The DNA of the CDR3 is TGCAGTGCGCGTGGGGTGGAAGGCTACACCTTC. This encodes CSARGVEGYTF.

This clonotype was counted between two and nine times. The chain links TRBV20-1 to TRBJ2-1; 8 bases fit TRBD2. V shed 5 bases and J 0 bases; nucleotides not matched to a gene: 3. The CDR3 totals 14 residues. In germline, CDR1 is DFQATT, CDR2 SNEGSKA (reference sequence). The DNA for the CDR3 is TGCAGTGCTTCAACTAGCGGCTCCTACAATGAGCAGTTCTTC. This gives the protein CSASTSGSYNEQFF.